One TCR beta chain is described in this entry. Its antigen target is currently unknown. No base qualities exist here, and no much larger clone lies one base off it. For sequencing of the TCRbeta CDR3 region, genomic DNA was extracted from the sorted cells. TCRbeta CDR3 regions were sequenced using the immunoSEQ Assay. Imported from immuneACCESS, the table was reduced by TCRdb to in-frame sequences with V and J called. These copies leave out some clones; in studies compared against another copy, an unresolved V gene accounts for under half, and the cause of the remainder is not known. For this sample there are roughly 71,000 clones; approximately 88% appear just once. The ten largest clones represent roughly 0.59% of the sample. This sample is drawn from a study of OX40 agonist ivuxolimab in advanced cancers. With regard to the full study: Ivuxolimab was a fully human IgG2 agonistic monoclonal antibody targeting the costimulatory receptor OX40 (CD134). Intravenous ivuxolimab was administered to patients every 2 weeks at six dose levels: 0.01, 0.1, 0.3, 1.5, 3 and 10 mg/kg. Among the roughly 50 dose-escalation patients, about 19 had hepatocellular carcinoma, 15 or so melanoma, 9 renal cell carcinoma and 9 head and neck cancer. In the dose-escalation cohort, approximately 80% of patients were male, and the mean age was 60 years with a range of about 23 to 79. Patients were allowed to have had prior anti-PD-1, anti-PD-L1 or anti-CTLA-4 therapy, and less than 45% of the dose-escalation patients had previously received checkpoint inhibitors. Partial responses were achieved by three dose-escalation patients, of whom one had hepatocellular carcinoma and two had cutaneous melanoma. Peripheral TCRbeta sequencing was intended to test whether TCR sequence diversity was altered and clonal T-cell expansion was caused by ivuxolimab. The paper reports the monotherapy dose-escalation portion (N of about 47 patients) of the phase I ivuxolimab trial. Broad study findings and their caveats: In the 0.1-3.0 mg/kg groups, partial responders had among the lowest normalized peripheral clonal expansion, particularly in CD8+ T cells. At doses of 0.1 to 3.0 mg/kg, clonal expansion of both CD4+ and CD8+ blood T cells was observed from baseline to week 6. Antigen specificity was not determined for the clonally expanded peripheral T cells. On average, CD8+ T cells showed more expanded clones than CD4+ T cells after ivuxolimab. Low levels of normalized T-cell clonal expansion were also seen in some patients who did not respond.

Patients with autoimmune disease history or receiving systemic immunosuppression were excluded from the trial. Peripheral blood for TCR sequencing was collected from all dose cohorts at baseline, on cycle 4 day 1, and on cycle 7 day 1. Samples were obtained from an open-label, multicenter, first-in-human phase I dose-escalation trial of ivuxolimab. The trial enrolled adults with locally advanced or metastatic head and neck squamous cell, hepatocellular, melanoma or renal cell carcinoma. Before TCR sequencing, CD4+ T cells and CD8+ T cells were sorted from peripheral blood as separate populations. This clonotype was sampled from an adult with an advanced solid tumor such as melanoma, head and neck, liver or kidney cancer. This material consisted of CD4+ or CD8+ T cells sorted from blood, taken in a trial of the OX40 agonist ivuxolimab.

The CDR3 protein: CASYRGPYGYTF. The DNA sequence follows: TGTGCCAGCTACAGGGGCCCCTATGGCTACACCTTC. The chain couples TRBV21-1 to TRBJ1-2; TRBD1 reflects the table's D call only, with no check against the DNA. TRBV21-1 is reported as a pseudogene. From the cysteine up to the phenylalanine, the CDR3 has a length of 12 residues. Only the CDR3 portion is preserved as DNA: 36 bases, with reading frame beginning at the first base.